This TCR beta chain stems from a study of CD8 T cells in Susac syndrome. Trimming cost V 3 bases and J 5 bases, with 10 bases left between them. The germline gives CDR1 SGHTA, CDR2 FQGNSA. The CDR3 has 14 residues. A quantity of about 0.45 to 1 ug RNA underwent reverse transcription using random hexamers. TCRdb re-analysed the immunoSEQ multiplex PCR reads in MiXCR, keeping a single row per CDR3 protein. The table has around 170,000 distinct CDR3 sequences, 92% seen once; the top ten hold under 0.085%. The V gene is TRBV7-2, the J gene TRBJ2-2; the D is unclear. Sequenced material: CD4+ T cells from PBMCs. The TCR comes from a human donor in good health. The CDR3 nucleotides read TGTGCCAGCAGCTTGATAAGAGAGACCGGGGAGCTGTTTTTT. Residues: CASSLIRETGELFF. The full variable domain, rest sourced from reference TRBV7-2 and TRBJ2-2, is GAGVSQSPSNKVTEKGKDVELRCDPISGHTALYWYRQSLGQGLEFLIYFQGNSAPDKSGLPSDRFSAERTGGSVSTLTIQRTQQEDSAVYLCASSLIRETGELFFGEGSRLTVL.